Listed below are T cell receptor beta chains from one sample, sequenced in a study of blood T cell repertoires in COVID-19. Some clones are missing from TCRdb's copy, which holds only in-frame ones; the method was immunoSEQ multiplex PCR. The sample has about 120,000 clones; more than 70% are singletons. The specimen was peripheral blood. The source is a woman over 75 with acute or convalescent COVID-19. Both conserved end residues are part of each CDR3. Fields, in order: D gene, V gene, clone size, J gene, CDR3 DNA, CDR3 protein. D genes are given only for firm matches. A clone size is listed for some rows: how often the clone was seen (once, few, many), or a class if it is expanded.

TRBD2,TRBV2,NA,TRBJ2-3,TGTGCCAGCAGCGGGCGGGCTAGCGGGCGCACAGATACGCAGTATTTT,CASSGRASGRTDTQYF
TRBD2,TRBV20-1,NA,TRBJ2-3,TGCAGTGCTAGTTCCGGTCTTCTATCTGTAGCGGGGGTCACAGATACGCAGTATTTT,CSASSGLLSVAGVTDTQYF
TRBD2,TRBV28,NA,TRBJ2-1,TGTGCCAGCAGTCCCCCCCTAGCGGGAGCCTCCGAGCAGTTCTTC,CASSPPLAGASEQFF
NA,TRBV25-1,NA,TRBJ1-2,TGTGCCAGCAGTGAACTCGGACAGACGGGCGGCTACACCTTC,CASSELGQTGGYTF
NA,TRBV4-1,NA,TRBJ2-1,TGCGCCAGCAGCCAAGTCCCAGCGGCACCATACAATGAGCAGTTCTTC,CASSQVPAAPYNEQFF
TRBD2,TRBV5-1,NA,TRBJ2-7,TGCGCCAGCACCCCGGGACAGGGTTCGGGTTGGACTAGCGGGAGGGCCCACGAGCAGTACTTC,CASTPGQGSGWTSGRAHEQYF
NA,TRBV5-6,NA,TRBJ1-1,TGTGCCAGCAGCTTGGGACGGGGCACTGAAGCTTTCTTT,CASSLGRGTEAFF
NA,TRBV7-8,NA,TRBJ2-5,TGTGCCAGCAGCCCCCCGGGGTGGTCCCAGTACTTC,CASSPPGWSQYF
NA,TRBV12-3/TRBV12-4,NA,TRBJ1-6,TGTGCCAGCAGTTTTCGGGGAAGTTCACCCCTCCACTTT,CASSFRGSSPLHF
NA,TRBV10-3,once,TRBJ1-3,TGTGCCATCAGCCGACAGTGGGGAAACACCATATATTTT,CAISRQWGNTIYF
TRBD2,TRBV5-6,NA,TRBJ2-2,TGTGCCAGCAGCTTGGCGGGGGGGGCGGGCACCGGGGAGCTGTTTTTT,CASSLAGGAGTGELFF
NA,TRBV7-2,once,TRBJ1-6,TGTGCCAGCAGACAAACCGGGACTATAAATTCACCCCTCCACTTT,CASRQTGTINSPLHF
TRBD1,TRBV29-1,NA,TRBJ2-1,TGCAGCGTTGAGGGGACAGGGGGGGCTGAGCAGTTCTTC,CSVEGTGGAEQFF
NA,TRBV29-1,NA,TRBJ1-2,TGCAGCCCGGGGGAGGCTGGCTATGGCTACACCTTC,CSPGEAGYGYTF
TRBD1,TRBV2,NA,TRBJ2-7,TGTGCCAGCAGTGCCGAGACAGGGGTCGAGCAGTACTTC,CASSAETGVEQYF
NA,TRBV5-1,NA,TRBJ1-1,TGCGCCAGCAGCTTGGCCGTCCAGGGAGGGACTGAAGCTTTCTTT,CASSLAVQGGTEAFF
TRBD1,TRBV28,NA,TRBJ1-5,TGTGCCAGCAGTACCCGGACAGGGAATAGCAATCAGCCCCAGCATTTT,CASSTRTGNSNQPQHF
TRBD2,TRBV28,once,TRBJ2-3,TGTGCCAGCAGTTCAATATATCCCGGACTAGCGGGAGTTATAGATACGCAGTATTTT,CASSSIYPGLAGVIDTQYF
NA,TRBV2,NA,TRBJ1-2,TGTGCCAGCAACCCACAGGGCAACTATGGCTACACCTTC,CASNPQGNYGYTF
TRBD1,TRBV6-6,NA,TRBJ1-2,TGTGCCAGCAGTTACAGGCAGGGGGAGGAAGGCTACACCTTC,CASSYRQGEEGYTF
NA,TRBV5-1,NA,TRBJ1-2,TGCGCCAGCAGCGAACAGGGTATGGCCTATGGCTACACCTTC,CASSEQGMAYGYTF
TRBD1,TRBV28,NA,TRBJ2-4,TGTGCCAGCAGACTAGGGGACAGGGGTGGCATTCAGTACTTC,CASRLGDRGGIQYF
NA,TRBV10-3,NA,TRBJ1-1,TGTGCCATCAGCCCCTCGGGGAACACTGAAGCTTTCTTT,CAISPSGNTEAFF
NA,TRBV15,NA,TRBJ2-7,TGTGCCACCAGCATAATGACTATAAGCTACGAGCAGTACTTC,CATSIMTISYEQYF
NA,TRBV28,once,TRBJ2-4,TGTGCCAGCAGTTTAGTGCGGGGAATGGCGACCAAAAACATTCAGTACTTC,CASSLVRGMATKNIQYF
NA,TRBV6-2/TRBV6-3,NA,TRBJ2-7,TGTGCCAGCAGTTACCGGCGGGGCCTCTCCTACGAGCAGTACTTC,CASSYRRGLSYEQYF
NA,TRBV19,NA,TRBJ2-2,TGTGCCAGTAGGTCCTTGACAGAAGACGGGGAGCTGTTTTTT,CASRSLTEDGELFF
TRBD2,TRBV27,NA,TRBJ2-3,TGTGCCAGCAAAAGCGGGGGTTCACCCTATGATACGCAGTATTTT,CASKSGGSPYDTQYF
NA,TRBV24-1,once,TRBJ2-3,TGTGCCACCAGTGACCCGACTAGTTCCGCAGATACGCAGTATTTT,CATSDPTSSADTQYF
NA,TRBV12-3/TRBV12-4,NA,TRBJ1-5,TGTGCCAGCAGCCACAGGGAGTATCAGCCCCAGCATTTT,CASSHREYQPQHF
TRBD1,TRBV28,NA,TRBJ1-6,TGTGCCAGCAGCCCGGGACAGGCCTATAATTCACCCCTCCACTTT,CASSPGQAYNSPLHF
TRBD2,TRBV7-6,NA,TRBJ2-1,TGTGCCAGCAGCTTATTAGCGGGATACTCCTACAATGAGCAGTTCTTC,CASSLLAGYSYNEQFF
TRBD2,TRBV3-1/TRBV3-2,few,TRBJ2-3,TGTGCCAGCAGCCCTACGGGGGGTATCGCAGATACGCAGTATTTT,CASSPTGGIADTQYF
NA,TRBV5-5,NA,TRBJ1-5,TGTGCCAGCAGCTTGTACCAGGGTCTCGATCAGCCCCAGCATTTT,CASSLYQGLDQPQHF
NA,TRBV11-2,NA,TRBJ2-2,TGTGCCAGCAGCTTACGACTAGGTACCACCGGGGAGCTGTTTTTT,CASSLRLGTTGELFF
NA,TRBV5-5,NA,TRBJ1-1,TGTGCCAGCAGCTTGCATGGCGGGCGGGTCGCTGAAGCTTTCTTT,CASSLHGGRVAEAFF
TRBD2,TRBV5-1,few,TRBJ2-1,TGCGCCAGCACTTCCCTAGCGGGAGGGTACAATGAGCAGTTCTTC,CASTSLAGGYNEQFF
NA,TRBV9,NA,TRBJ1-6,TGTGCCAGCAGCGCCATAGGACAGCCAAATTCACCCCTCCACTTT,CASSAIGQPNSPLHF
NA,TRBV19,NA,TRBJ2-2,TGTGCCAGTAGTATAGGTGGAGGGTCGGTCACCGGGGAGCTGTTTTTT,CASSIGGGSVTGELFF
TRBD2,TRBV5-1,NA,TRBJ2-2,TGCGCCAGCAGCTTGGGGACTAGCGGGTACACCGGGGAGCTGTTTTTT,CASSLGTSGYTGELFF
NA,TRBV5-1,NA,TRBJ2-3,TGCGCCAGCAGCTTGGGGGCAGGCCCCACAGATACGCAGTATTTT,CASSLGAGPTDTQYF
TRBD2,TRBV27,NA,TRBJ2-2,TGTGCCAGCAGTCTTCGGGGAGGGTATACCGGGGAGCTGTTTTTT,CASSLRGGYTGELFF
NA,TRBV11-3,once,TRBJ2-1,TGTGCCAGCAGCTTACAGGGGGGCCGAGGCAATGAGCAGTTCTTC,CASSLQGGRGNEQFF
TRBD1,TRBV5-6,few,TRBJ2-7,TGTGCCAGCAGCTATCGACAGGGCCGGACCGGGCAGTACTTC,CASSYRQGRTGQYF
TRBD2,TRBV2,NA,TRBJ2-2,TGTGCCAGCAGTCGGGACTACCAGAGCGGGGAGCTGTTTTTT,CASSRDYQSGELFF
NA,TRBV12-5,NA,TRBJ1-2,TGTGCTAGTGGTTTGGGACAGGTCTATGGCTACACCTTC,CASGLGQVYGYTF
TRBD2,TRBV5-4,NA,TRBJ2-7,TGTGCCAGCAGCTTGAAGACTAGCGGGAGGGACGAGCAGTACTTC,CASSLKTSGRDEQYF
NA,TRBV19,NA,TRBJ1-3,TGTGCCAGTAGTACCGGGAGGTCTGGAAACACCATATATTTT,CASSTGRSGNTIYF
NA,TRBV28,NA,TRBJ1-2,TGTGCCAGCAGTTTAGGGAGCAGGTTATATGGCTACACCTTC,CASSLGSRLYGYTF